This entry is about one TCR beta chain. This record comes from a study of blood T cell repertoires in COVID-19. Study-wide background: Acute and convalescent COVID-19 specimens originated in the United States, Italy and Spain. The cDNA or gDNA used as material had been derived from T cells, B-cell-depleted T cells, or PBMCs.

The authors' processing: It was from reference gene primer amplification that nucleated cell counts were estimated. This table comes from immunoSEQ multiplex PCR, and its TCRdb copy is limited to in-frame clones, with some not included. From that table come the V and J calls and clone size; the DNA was used to work out D and trimming. This sample yields around 140,000 clones, of which about four fifths are seen a single time; 1.4% belongs to the top ten. The sequence was obtained from a man in his sixties with acute or convalescent COVID-19. Sequences were obtained from peripheral blood.

Here the CDR3 DNA reads TGTGCCAGCAGGAAGCGGGGGGGCCGAAATGAGCAGTTCTTC. Its translation: CASRKRGGRNEQFF. The chain recombines TRBV6-5 with TRBJ2-1; 10 nucleotides agree with TRBD2. Trimming removed 6 bases from V and 7 bases from J; junction bases left unmatched: 6. This CDR3 is built from 14 residues. Per the germline V gene, CDR1 is MNHEY and CDR2 is SVGAGI.